Following are 21 T cell receptor beta chains from one sample sequenced in a study of cytomegalovirus exposure and HLA in healthy donors. PCR was performed using 60 Vbeta and 13 Jbeta primers. The repertoire was sequenced with immunoSEQ multiplex PCR; TCRdb's copy has only in-frame clones and lacks some. The data show some 150,000 clones, about three quarters seen once. The material sequenced was PBMCs. The receptors were gathered from a male donor in good health and CMV-seronegative.

The chain joins TRBV4-3 to TRBJ2-3; 7 bases map to TRBD1. The length of the CDR3 is 17 residues. CDR1 LGHNA and CDR2 YSLEER come from the germline V gene. V shed 0 bases, J shed 0 bases, and the junction held 6 bases outside the gene matches. CDR3 bases: TGCGCCAGCAGCCAAGATAGAAGACAGGGTAGCACAGATACGCAGTATTTT. Translating it yields CASSQDRRQGSTDTQYF.

The V and J genes are TRBV5-4 and TRBJ2-7; TRBD1 matches 10 bases. J was trimmed by 2 bases and V by 6 bases; bases with no gene match: 8. In germline, CDR1 is SGHNT, CDR2 YYREEE (reference sequence). The CDR3 length is 15 residues. CDR3 coding DNA: TGTGCCAGCAACCCGGGACAGGGGATGGCCTACGAGCAGTACTTC. Its translation: CASNPGQGMAYEQYF.

The chain couples TRBV4-3 to TRBJ2-3, with 8 bases fitting TRBD2. The length of the CDR3 is 18 residues. The V segment lost 3 bases and the J segment 7 bases; nucleotides outside the gene matches: 18. Germline CDR1 is LGHNA and CDR2 is YSLEER. In DNA, the CDR3 is TGCGCCAGCAGCCAGGATCACTCCGCGGGGGGTAGCAGTCATACGCAGTATTTT. Translating it yields CASSQDHSAGGSSHTQYF.

To note about this clone: Relative to the germline gene, one junction end is altered; a read error may explain this. The rearrangement uses TRBV30 and TRBJ2-1; a weak D match, TRBD2 (5 bases). Per germline, CDR1 GTSNPN and CDR2 SVGIG (reference sequence). The length of the CDR3 is 11 residues. The DNA of the CDR3 is TGTGCCTGGAGCTTCATGCGGGCTACCCTCTTC. Amino acid sequence: CAWSFMRATLF.

V usage is TRBV5-1 and J usage is TRBJ1-1; possible D gene TRBD1, 5 bases. Between the trimmed V and J ends, which lost 1 base and 4 bases, there was a span of 23 bases. Per the germline V gene, CDR1 is SGHRS and CDR2 is YFSETQ. The CDR3 consists of 18 residues. CDR3 loop: CASSLYLQGRRATTEAFF. CDR3 DNA: TGCGCCAGCAGCTTGTATCTCCAGGGAAGGAGGGCGACCACTGAAGCTTTCTTT.

The chain carries TRBV29-1 and TRBJ2-1; 10 nucleotides align to TRBD2. V shed 3 bases and J 10 bases; nucleotides not matched to a gene: 9. CDR1 SQVTM and CDR2 ANQGSEA come from the germline V gene. CDR3 length: 14 amino acids. This CDR3 reads CSVERLAGLGEQFF. The CDR3 DNA follows: TGCAGCGTTGAGAGACTAGCGGGCTTAGGCGAGCAGTTCTTC.

The chain uses TRBV7-9 and TRBJ1-5, with TRBD1 matching 9 bases. The CDR3 is 15 amino acids. Per germline, CDR1 SEHNR and CDR2 FQNEAQ (reference sequence). V shed 3 bases, J shed 5 bases, and the junction held 5 bases outside the gene matches. The CDR3 loop is CASSLGQGTYQPQHF. DNA of the CDR3: TGTGCCAGCAGCTTGGGACAGGGAACGTATCAGCCCCAGCATTTT.

The chain employs TRBV19 and TRBJ2-7; D unresolved. From germline, CDR1 is LNHDA and CDR2 SQIVND (reference sequence). The CDR3 contains 13 residues. The ends were cut back, 4 bases at V and 0 bases at J, with 7 bases in the middle. The CDR3 here is CASSRGFSYEQYF. The CDR3 DNA sequence: TGTGCCAGTAGTAGAGGCTTCTCCTACGAGCAGTACTTC.

Details on this clone: The junction does not match germline at one end; this may be a read error. This chain uses TRBV11-2 with TRBJ1-1; no firm D call. CDR1 is SGHAT, CDR2 FQNNGV, per germline. The CDR3 sequence is 14 residues long. As DNA, the CDR3 is TGTGCCAGCAACTTAGGTATGATGAGCACCGGGGCTTTCTTT. Translating gives CASNLGMMSTGAFF.

V gene TRBV7-9 combines with J gene TRBJ2-1; 8 bases are a match to TRBD1. After removal of 1 base from V and 6 bases from J, the junction contained 5 bases not matched to a gene. This CDR3 is built from 15 residues. In germline, CDR1 is SEHNR, CDR2 FQNEAQ (reference sequence). This chain's CDR3 is CASSLGQGAGNEQFF. As DNA, the CDR3 is TGTGCCAGCAGCTTAGGGCAGGGGGCGGGCAATGAGCAGTTCTTC.

The rearrangement joins TRBV15 to TRBJ2-5, with D perhaps matching TRBD2 (5 bases). V lost 3 bases, J lost 2 bases, and 10 bases lay in between. In germline, CDR1 is LNHNV, CDR2 YYDKDF (reference sequence). CDR3 length equals 14 residues. The CDR3 protein is CATSSRAGQETQYF. CDR3 coding DNA: TGTGCCACCAGCAGTCGGGCGGGTCAAGAGACCCAGTACTTC.

The chain is built from TRBV7-6 and TRBJ2-1, with 10 bases identical to TRBD2. Germline CDR1 and CDR2: SGHVS and FNYEAQ. The CDR3 loop spans 15 amino acids. V dropped 5 bases and J dropped 4; count of bases not matched to a gene: 5. CDR3 sequence reads: CASSKNSGRYNEQFF. The CDR3 DNA follows: TGTGCCAGCAGCAAGAATAGCGGGAGGTACAATGAGCAGTTCTTC. The variable domain in full, with the rest retrieved from reference TRBV7-6 and TRBJ2-1, is GAGVSQSPRYKVTKRGQDVALRCDPISGHVSLYWYRQALGQGPEFLTYFNYEAQQDKSGLPNDRFSAERPEGSISTLTIQRTEQRDSAMYRCASSKNSGRYNEQFFGPGTRLTVL.

The V gene is TRBV10-3, the J gene TRBJ2-1, with TRBD2 matching over 10 bases. The CDR3 totals 18 residues. The germline V gene encodes CDR1 ENHRY and CDR2 SYGVKD. The V and J ends lost 0 bases and 0 bases, in that order; junction bases with no gene match: 5. DNA for the CDR3: TGTGCCATCAGTGAGTCTTCGACTAGCGGGCTCTCCTACAATGAGCAGTTCTTC. Encoded protein: CAISESSTSGLSYNEQFF.

The genes are TRBV4-2 and TRBJ2-1; TRBD2 aligns across 11 bases. The J segment lost 6 bases and the V segment lost 0 bases, leaving 7 bases of the junction unmatched. Germline V gene sequence: CDR1 LGHNA, CDR2 YNFKEQ. This CDR3 region has 17 residues. The CDR3 sequence: CASSQDQGLAGRNEQFF. CDR3 nucleotide sequence: TGTGCCAGCAGCCAAGATCAAGGACTAGCGGGCCGCAATGAGCAGTTCTTC.

The genes are TRBV6-5 and TRBJ2-5, with D possibly matching TRBD2 (6 bases). Germline lookup yields CDR1 MNHEY and CDR2 SVGAGI. The V gene lost 4 bases and the J gene lost 4 bases, with 16 bases spanning the gap. This CDR3 contains 15 residues. The chain's CDR3 is CASSFSSAGRETQYF. The CDR3 coding sequence is TGTGCCAGCAGTTTTTCTTCGGCGGGGAGAGAGACCCAGTACTTC.

Remarks on this clone: At one end, the junction sequence differs from germline, possibly due to a read error. The DNA for the CDR3 is TGTGCTAGCAGCCTGACGGGAGGTCGTCAAGAGACCCAGTACTTC. Protein product: CASSLTGGRQETQYF. The V and J genes are TRBV7-7 and TRBJ2-5, with 7 bases lining up with TRBD2. In germline, CDR1 is SSHAT, CDR2 FNYEAQ (reference sequence). This CDR3 is 15 amino acids long.

The chain joins TRBV7-9 to TRBJ2-4, with a weak D call TRBD2 (6 bases). Trimming cost V 5 bases and J 3 bases, with 11 bases left between them. CDR1 and CDR2 from the germline V gene are SEHNR and FQNEAQ (reference sequence). The CDR3 runs 14 residues. For the CDR3, the DNA is TGTGCCAGCAGCCGCGGGGATATCAAAAACATTCAGTACTTC. This encodes CASSRGDIKNIQYF.

The V gene is TRBV14, the J gene TRBJ1-1, with D possibly matching TRBD1 (5 bases). Germline assignment: CDR1 SGHDN and CDR2 FVKESK. The CDR3 has 14 residues. Trimming took 6 bases from V and 6 from J, leaving 17 bases between them. CDR3 residues: CASRPQGAMAEAFF. The CDR3 coding sequence is TGTGCCAGCAGACCCCAGGGCGCAATGGCTGAAGCTTTCTTT. Drawing the rest from reference TRBV14 and TRBJ1-1, the complete variable domain is EAGVTQFPSHSVIEKGQTVTLRCDPISGHDNLYWYRRVMGKEIKFLLHFVKESKQDESGMPNNRFLAERTGGTYSTLKVQPAELEDSGVYFCASRPQGAMAEAFFGQGTRLTVV.

The chain has TRBV7-8 and TRBJ1-1; D gene ambiguous. This CDR3 comprises 15 residues. Per germline, CDR1 SGHVS and CDR2 FQNEAQ. Trimming took 3 bases from V and 4 from J, leaving 15 bases between them. CDR3 DNA sequence: TGTGCCAGCAGCTTCCGTACTCAGGTCTCCACTGAAGCTTTCTTT. This sequence encodes CASSFRTQVSTEAFF.

The chain combines TRBV4-1 with TRBJ2-7; 7 positions agree with TRBD2. V lost 0 bases to trimming and J lost 7 bases; unmatched junction nucleotides: 12. Germline V CDR1 and CDR2: MGHRA, YSYEKL. The CDR3 has 16 amino acids. The CDR3 reads CASSQDVTGSGGEQYF. The DNA for the CDR3 is TGCGCCAGCAGCCAAGATGTGACGGGATCCGGGGGGGAGCAGTACTTC.

This rearrangement joins TRBV19 to TRBJ2-4, with 9 bases identical to TRBD2. CDR3 length: 20 residues. Trimming cost V 3 bases and J 0 bases; bases outside gene matches: 15. In germline, CDR1 is LNHDA, CDR2 SQIVND (reference sequence). The CDR3: CASSILGGRDTGGAKNIQYF. The CDR3 nucleotides read TGTGCCAGTAGTATTCTAGGCGGGAGGGATACCGGTGGAGCCAAAAACATTCAGTACTTC.